The entry below gives a single T cell receptor beta chain sequence along with its context. This clonotype was counted only a few times. It has no known antigen specificity. No quality values exist for individual bases; no much larger clone is one base distant. The data stem from a study of blood T cells in healthy people across ages (dated by TCRdb to about 2015). Some background on the complete study: Template switching captured roughly one uniquely barcoded TCR beta cDNA molecule per two T cells in model experiments. For two donors (one aged 18 to 29 and one aged 80 or older), the study analyzed two additional independent replicas of 1 million unique cDNA reads from the same blood draw. The donors were divided into four age groups: young (average around 16 years), middle-aged (about 41), aged (roughly 60) and long-lived (around 80). The study measured age-related changes in TCR beta repertoire diversity using deep sequencing normalized with unique cDNA molecular identifiers. Study-wide conclusions, independent of this receptor: The CMV infection status of donors was not known, potentially confounding age-related changes in expanded clonotypes. The long-lived group showed more naive CD4+ T cells, fewer expanded clones and increased TCR diversity than the aged group, suggesting age selection. A strong correlation was found between observed TCR beta diversity and the percentage of naive T cells measured by flow cytometry. Conclusive comparison of naive and antigen-experienced compartments was prevented by the profiling of bulk unsorted PBMCs. As age increased, observed TCR beta diversity per million T cells dropped in a roughly linear way, and a significant reduction was already evident by age about 40. Estimates of total diversity based on one million sequenced T cells were considered lower bounds and underestimates.

The donors were a few dozen Caucasian individuals from Russia, aged roughly 6 to 90 years, who were systemically healthy. Each donor gave about 9.2 milliliters of peripheral blood, drawn into EDTA-treated Vacutainer tubes. Ficoll-Paque density-gradient centrifugation was used to isolate PBMCs, with at least 6 million per sample. Total RNA was extracted from PBMCs with Trizol reagent, with at least 6 micrograms obtained per sample. For every donor, flow cytometry on a PBMC aliquot measured the percentage of naive CD45RAhigh/CD27high T cells. CDR1 and CDR2 were assigned from the germline V gene (reference sequence) as MNHEY and SMNVEV. The CDR3 holds 16 amino acids from the cysteine to the phenylalanine. The DNA shown is the 48-base CDR3, in frame from base 1. From V the trimming removes 1 base and from J it removes 6 bases, while the gene matches leave 9 bases of the junction unaccounted for. The library was built by means of 5' RACE. TCRdb lists the instrument as Illumina HiSeq 2500. A second PCR of about 7 to 12 cycles was run with a J-beta primer mix and a sample-barcoded 5' primer. A template-switch 5' adaptor carrying 12 random nucleotides introduced a unique molecular identifier onto each TCR beta cDNA molecule. At least 2.5 million CDR3-containing paired-end reads were obtained from each sample. The Mint cDNA synthesis kit, primed by a TRBC-specific oligonucleotide, was used to synthesize first-strand cDNA from all RNA. Following uracil-DNA glycosylase treatment, a first 18-cycle PCR with universal primers M1SS and BC2_uni_R was performed on all cDNA. On the authors' methods: Normalization of each sample was performed by random selection of 1 million high-quality reads, each carrying a distinct molecular identifier. Instead of being binned into consensus sequences, reads that shared molecular identifiers were thrown out. MiTCR, with a Q25 quality threshold and the strictest error-elimination algorithm, was used for CDR3 identification, clonotype clustering and error correction. A nonparametric unseen species model using Euler transformation provided a lower-bound estimate of total TCR beta diversity. The public reads were reanalyzed by TCRdb: fastp trimming at Q25, MiXCR alignment, in-frame beta chains only. Entries are consolidated by CDR3 protein sequence, retaining the most common genes and DNA. None of the V and J calls come from the authors' own analysis; TCRdb made them. The sample data list about 800,000 distinct CDR3 sequences, and 20% to 25% of these were observed just once. The ten top clones hold 3% to 4% of the sample.

These data are also associated with another study on T cells of mothers and their children. As noted in the second study: Nine systemically healthy Caucasian individuals served as donors, namely three mothers together with their six children. cDNA synthesis used all of the extracted RNA, with 1.5 ug of RNA in each 15 ul reaction. Sample barcodes and 2-4 random nucleotides were added via the M1S primer in the second PCR. Over 9.5 million TCR beta CDR3 reads were obtained for each mother, and 3 million to 3.5 million reads were obtained for each child. In both related and unrelated pairs, thymic selection shapes the output of TCR recombination in a similar way, with inherited differences having only a minor effect. Normalized repertoire overlap was always found to be slightly, but never significantly, higher in related mother-child pairs than in unrelated mother-child pairs. With a sensitivity of 90 to 100 clones per million clonotypes, no persistent microchimeric T cell clones were detected. In the study, deep NGS was used to compare the TCR beta repertoires of mothers and children, and features distinguishing related mother-child pairs from unrelated individuals were sought. On average, the children were around 11 +/- 4 years old, while the mothers were about 40 +/- 4 years old. Libraries were sequenced on Illumina HiSeq 2000 with 100+100 nt paired-end reads after adapter ligation with NEBNext reagents. To prevent cross-contamination, the mother and child libraries were prepared one month apart and sequenced in separate runs. For each donor, somewhere between roughly 450,000 and 2,000,000 distinct TCR beta clonotypes were identified. Naive TCR beta clonotypes were estimated from low-frequency clonotypes matched to each donor's FACS-determined naive share, without sorting.

This TCR derives from a boy aged 10-17 years in good health. This receptor chain uses TRBV27 and TRBJ2-7; 10 middle bases align to TRBD2. The specimen was blood. The encoded CDR3 is CASSLLSSGSYGEQYF. The DNA reads TGTGCCAGCAGTTTATTGTCTAGCGGGAGCTATGGCGAGCAGTACTTC.